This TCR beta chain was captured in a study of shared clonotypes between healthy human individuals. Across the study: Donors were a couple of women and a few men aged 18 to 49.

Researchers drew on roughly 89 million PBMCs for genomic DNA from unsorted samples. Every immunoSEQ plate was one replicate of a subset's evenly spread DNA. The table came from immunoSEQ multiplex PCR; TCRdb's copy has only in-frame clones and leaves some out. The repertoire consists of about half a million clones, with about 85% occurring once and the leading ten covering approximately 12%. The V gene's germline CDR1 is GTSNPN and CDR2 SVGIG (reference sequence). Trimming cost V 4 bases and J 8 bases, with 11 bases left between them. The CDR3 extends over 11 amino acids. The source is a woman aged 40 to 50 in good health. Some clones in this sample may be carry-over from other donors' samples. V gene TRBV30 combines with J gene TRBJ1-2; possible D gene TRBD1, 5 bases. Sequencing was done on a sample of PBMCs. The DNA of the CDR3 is TGTGCCTGGAACGGGGGGAGGGGCTACACCTTC. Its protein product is CAWNGGRGYTF. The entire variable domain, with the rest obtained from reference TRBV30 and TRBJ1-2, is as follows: SQTIHQWPATLVQPVGSPLSLECTVEGTSNPNLYWYRQAAGRGLQLLFYSVGIGQISSEVPQNLSASRPQDRQFILSSKKLLLSDSGFYLCAWNGGRGYTFGSGTRLTVV.